This T cell receptor beta chain was recovered during a study of blood T cell repertoires in COVID-19. Germline values: CDR1 MDHEN, CDR2 SYDVKM. V lost 6 bases and J 3 bases, leaving 12 bases between the germline ends. This CDR3 comprises 14 residues. This table comes from immunoSEQ multiplex PCR, and its TCRdb copy is limited to in-frame clones, with some not included. The table lists 70,000 to 100,000 clones, more than 75% of them singletons. V and J are TRBV28 and TRBJ1-5; maybe TRBD1 (5 bases). The specimen was peripheral blood. The TCR was taken from a man aged 50 to 59 with active or convalescent COVID-19. The CDR3 sequence is CASSGGGSNQPQHF. The CDR3 DNA follows: TGTGCCAGCAGCGGGGGGGGTTCCAATCAGCCCCAGCATTTT.